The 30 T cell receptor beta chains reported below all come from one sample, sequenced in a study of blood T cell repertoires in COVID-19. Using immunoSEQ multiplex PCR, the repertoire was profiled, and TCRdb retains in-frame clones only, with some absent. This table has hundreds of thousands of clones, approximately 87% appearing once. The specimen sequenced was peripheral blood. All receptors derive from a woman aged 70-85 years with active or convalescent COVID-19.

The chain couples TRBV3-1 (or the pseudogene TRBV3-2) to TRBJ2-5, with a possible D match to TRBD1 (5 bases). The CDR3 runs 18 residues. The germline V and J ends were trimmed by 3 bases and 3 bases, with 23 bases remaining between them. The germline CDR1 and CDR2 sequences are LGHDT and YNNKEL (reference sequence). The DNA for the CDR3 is TGTGCCAGCAGCCACAATTTCCCCTCGGGCAGGGTTGAAGAGACCCAGTACTTC. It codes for CASSHNFPSGRVEETQYF.

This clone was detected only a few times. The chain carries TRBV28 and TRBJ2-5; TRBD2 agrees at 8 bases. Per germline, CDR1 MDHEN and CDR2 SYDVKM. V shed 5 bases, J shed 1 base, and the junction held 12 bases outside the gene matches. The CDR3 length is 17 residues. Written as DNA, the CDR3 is TGTGCCAGCAGTACCACTCTTAGCGGGGCTTTCCAAGAGACCCAGTACTTC. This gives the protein CASSTTLSGAFQETQYF.

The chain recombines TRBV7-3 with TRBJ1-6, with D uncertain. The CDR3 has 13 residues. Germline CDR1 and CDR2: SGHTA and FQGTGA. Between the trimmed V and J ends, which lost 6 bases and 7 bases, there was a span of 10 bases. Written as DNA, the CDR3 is TGTGCCAGCAGTCCTTCTTTAAATTCACCCCTCCACTTT. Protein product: CASSPSLNSPLHF.

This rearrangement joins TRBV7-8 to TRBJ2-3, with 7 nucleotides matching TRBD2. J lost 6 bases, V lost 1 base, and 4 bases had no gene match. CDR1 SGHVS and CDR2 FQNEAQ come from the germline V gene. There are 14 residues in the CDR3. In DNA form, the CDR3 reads TGTGCCAGCAGCTTAGGTATACTAGCGGATACGCAGTATTTT. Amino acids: CASSLGILADTQYF. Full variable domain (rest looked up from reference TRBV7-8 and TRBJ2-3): GAGVSQSPRYKVAKRGQDVALRCDPISGHVSLFWYQQALGQGPEFLTYFQNEAQLDKSGLPSDRFFAERPEGSVSTLKIQRTQQEDSAVYLCASSLGILADTQYFGPGTRLTVL.

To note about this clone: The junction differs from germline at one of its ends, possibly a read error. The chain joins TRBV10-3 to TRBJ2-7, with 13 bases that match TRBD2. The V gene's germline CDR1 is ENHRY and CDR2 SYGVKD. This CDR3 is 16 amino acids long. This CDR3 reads CAISPGTSGTTYGQYF. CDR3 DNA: TGTGCCATCAGTCCCGGGACTAGCGGGACTACCTACGGGCAGTACTTC.

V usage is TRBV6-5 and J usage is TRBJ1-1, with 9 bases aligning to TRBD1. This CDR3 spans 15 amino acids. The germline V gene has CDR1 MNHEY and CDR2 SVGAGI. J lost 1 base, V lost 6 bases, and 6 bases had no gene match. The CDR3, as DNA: TGTGCCAGCAGGCAAACAGGGGGCCAGAACACTGAAGCTTTCTTT. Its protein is CASRQTGGQNTEAFF.

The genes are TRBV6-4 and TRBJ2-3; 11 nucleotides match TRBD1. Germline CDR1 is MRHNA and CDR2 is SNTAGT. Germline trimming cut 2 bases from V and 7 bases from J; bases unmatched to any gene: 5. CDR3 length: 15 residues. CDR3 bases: TGTGCCAGCAGTGACAAGGACAGGGGGCGATATACGCAGTATTTT. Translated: CASSDKDRGRYTQYF.

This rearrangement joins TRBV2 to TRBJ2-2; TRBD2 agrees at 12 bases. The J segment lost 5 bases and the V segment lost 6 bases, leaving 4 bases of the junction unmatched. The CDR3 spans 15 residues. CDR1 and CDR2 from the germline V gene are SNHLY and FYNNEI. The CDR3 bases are TGTGCCAGCAGGGTGACTAGCGGGGGTACCGGGGAGCTGTTTTTT. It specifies CASRVTSGGTGELFF.

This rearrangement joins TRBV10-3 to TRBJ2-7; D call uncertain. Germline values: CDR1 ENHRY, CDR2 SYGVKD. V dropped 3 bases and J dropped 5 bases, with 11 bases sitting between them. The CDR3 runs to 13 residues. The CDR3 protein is CAISDRSSDEQYF. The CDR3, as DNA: TGTGCCATCAGTGACCGAAGTAGTGACGAGCAGTACTTC.

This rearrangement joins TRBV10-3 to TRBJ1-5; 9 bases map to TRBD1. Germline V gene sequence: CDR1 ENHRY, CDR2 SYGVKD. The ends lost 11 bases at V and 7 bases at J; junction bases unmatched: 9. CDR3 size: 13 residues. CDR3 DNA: TGTGCCGTCAACAGGGGGCTGGGACAGCCCCAGCATTTT. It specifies CAVNRGLGQPQHF.

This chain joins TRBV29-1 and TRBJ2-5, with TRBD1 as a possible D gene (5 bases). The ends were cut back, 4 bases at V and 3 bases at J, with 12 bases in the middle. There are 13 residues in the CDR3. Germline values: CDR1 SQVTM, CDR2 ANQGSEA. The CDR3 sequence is CSVGEQAKETQYF. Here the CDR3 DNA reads TGCAGCGTTGGAGAACAGGCGAAAGAGACCCAGTACTTC. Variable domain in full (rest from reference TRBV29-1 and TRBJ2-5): SAVISQKPSRDICQRGTSLTIQCQVDSQVTMMFWYRQQPGQSLTLIATANQGSEATYESGFVIDKFPISRPNLTFSTLTVSNMSPEDSSIYLCSVGEQAKETQYFGPGTRLLVL.

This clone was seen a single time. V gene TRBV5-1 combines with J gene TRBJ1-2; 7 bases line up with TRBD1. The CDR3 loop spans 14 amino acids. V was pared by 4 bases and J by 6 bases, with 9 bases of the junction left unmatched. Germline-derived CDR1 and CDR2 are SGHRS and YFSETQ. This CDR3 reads CASSASTGIDGYTF. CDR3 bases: TGCGCCAGCAGCGCCTCGACAGGGATTGATGGCTACACCTTC.

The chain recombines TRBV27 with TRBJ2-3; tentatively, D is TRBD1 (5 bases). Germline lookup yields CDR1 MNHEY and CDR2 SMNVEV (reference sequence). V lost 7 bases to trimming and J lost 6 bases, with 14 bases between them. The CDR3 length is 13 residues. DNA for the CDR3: TGTGCCAGCAAGGGGCAGGGCGCCGATACGCAGTATTTT. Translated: CASKGQGADTQYF.

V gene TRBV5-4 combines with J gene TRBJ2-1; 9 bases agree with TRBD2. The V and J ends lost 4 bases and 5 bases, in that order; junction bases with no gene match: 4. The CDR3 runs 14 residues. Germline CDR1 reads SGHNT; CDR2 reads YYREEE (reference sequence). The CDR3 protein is CASSNSGSHNEQFF. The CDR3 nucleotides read TGTGCCAGCAGCAATAGCGGGAGTCACAATGAGCAGTTCTTC.

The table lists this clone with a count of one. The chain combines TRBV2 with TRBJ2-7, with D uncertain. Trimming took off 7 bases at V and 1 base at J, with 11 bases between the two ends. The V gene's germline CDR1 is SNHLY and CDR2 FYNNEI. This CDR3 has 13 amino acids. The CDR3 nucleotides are TGTGCCAGCATGGGCGACCTTTCCTACGAGCAGTACTTC. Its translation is CASMGDLSYEQYF.

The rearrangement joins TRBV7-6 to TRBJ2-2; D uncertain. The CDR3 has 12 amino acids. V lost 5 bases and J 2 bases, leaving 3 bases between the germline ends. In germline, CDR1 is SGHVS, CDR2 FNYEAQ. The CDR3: CASSHNTGELFF. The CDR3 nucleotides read TGTGCCAGCAGCCATAACACCGGGGAGCTGTTTTTT. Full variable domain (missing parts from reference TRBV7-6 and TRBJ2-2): GAGVSQSPRYKVTKRGQDVALRCDPISGHVSLYWYRQALGQGPEFLTYFNYEAQQDKSGLPNDRFSAERPEGSISTLTIQRTEQRDSAMYRCASSHNTGELFFGEGSRLTVL.

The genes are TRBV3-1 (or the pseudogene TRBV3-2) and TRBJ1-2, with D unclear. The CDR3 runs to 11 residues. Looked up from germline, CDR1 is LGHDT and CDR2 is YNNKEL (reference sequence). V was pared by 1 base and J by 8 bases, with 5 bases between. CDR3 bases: TGTGCCAGCAGCCAAGCTTTAGGCTACACCTTC. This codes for CASSQALGYTF.

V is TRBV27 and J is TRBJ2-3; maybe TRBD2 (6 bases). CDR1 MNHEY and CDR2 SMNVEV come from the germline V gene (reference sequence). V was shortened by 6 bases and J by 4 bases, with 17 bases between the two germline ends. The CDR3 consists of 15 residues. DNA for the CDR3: TGTGCCAGCAGCAGTACTAGCCCGGTCGCAGATACGCAGTATTTT. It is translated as CASSSTSPVADTQYF.

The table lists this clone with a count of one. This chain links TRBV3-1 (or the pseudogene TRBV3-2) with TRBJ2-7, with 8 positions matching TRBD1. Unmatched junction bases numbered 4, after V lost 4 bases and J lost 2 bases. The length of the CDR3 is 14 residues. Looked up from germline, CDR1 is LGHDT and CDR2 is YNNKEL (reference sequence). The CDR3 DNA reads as TGTGCCAGCAGCCCCGGACAGGGAACCTACGAGCAGTACTTC. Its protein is CASSPGQGTYEQYF.

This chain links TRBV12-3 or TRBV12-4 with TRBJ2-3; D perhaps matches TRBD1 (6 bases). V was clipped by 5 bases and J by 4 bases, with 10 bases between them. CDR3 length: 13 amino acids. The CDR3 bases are TGTGCCAGCAGTCAGGGGTCCCCAGATACGCAGTATTTT. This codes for CASSQGSPDTQYF.

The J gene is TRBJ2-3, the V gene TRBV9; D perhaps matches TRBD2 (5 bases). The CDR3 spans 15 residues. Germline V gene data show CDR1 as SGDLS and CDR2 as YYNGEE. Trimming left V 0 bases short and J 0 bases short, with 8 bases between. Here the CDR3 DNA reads TGTGCCAGCAGCGTAGCTAGCCCTAGCACAGATACGCAGTATTTT. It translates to CASSVASPSTDTQYF.

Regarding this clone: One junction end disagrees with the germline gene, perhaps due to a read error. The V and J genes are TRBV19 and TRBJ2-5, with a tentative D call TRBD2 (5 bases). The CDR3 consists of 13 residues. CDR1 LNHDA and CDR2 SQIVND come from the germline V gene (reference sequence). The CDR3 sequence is CASSQLRAIGLNF. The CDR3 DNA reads TGTGCCAGTAGTCAACTGAGGGCTATCGGGTTGAACTTC.

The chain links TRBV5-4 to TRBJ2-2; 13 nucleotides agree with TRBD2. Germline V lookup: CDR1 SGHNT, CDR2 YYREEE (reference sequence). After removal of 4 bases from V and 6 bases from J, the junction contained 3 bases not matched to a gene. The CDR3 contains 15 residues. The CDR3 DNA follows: TGTGCCAGCAGCGCAGGACTAGCGGGGGCCGGGGAGCTGTTTTTT. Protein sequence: CASSAGLAGAGELFF.

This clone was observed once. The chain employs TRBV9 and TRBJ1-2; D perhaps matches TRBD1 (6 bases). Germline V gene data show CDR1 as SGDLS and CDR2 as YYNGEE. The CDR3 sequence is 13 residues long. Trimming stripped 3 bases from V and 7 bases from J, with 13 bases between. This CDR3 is CASSAPGHGGYTF. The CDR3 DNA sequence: TGTGCCAGCAGCGCGCCGGGACATGGTGGCTACACCTTC.

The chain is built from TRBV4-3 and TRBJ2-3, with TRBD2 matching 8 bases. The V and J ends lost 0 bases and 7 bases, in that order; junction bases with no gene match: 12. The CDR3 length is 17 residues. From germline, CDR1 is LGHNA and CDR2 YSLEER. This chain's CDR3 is CASSQDFGSGDLNTQYF. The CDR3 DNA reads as TGCGCCAGCAGCCAAGATTTTGGTAGCGGGGACTTAAATACGCAGTATTTT.

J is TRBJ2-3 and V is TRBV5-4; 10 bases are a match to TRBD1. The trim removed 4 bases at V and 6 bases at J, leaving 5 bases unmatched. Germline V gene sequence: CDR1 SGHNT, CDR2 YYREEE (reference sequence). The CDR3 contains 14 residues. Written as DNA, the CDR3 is TGTGCCAGCAGCCCGGCGACAGGGGGCGATACGCAGTATTTT. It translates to CASSPATGGDTQYF.

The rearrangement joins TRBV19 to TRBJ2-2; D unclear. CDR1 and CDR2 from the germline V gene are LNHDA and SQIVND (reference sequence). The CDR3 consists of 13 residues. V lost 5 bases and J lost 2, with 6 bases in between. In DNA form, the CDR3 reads TGTGCCAGTAGTCTTCCTAACACCGGGGAGCTGTTTTTT. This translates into CASSLPNTGELFF. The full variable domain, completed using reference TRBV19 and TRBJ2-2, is DGGITQSPKYLFRKEGQNVTLSCEQNLNHDAMYWYRQDPGQGLRLIYYSQIVNDFQKGDIAEGYSVSREKKESFPLTVTSAQKNPTAFYLCASSLPNTGELFFGEGSRLTVL.

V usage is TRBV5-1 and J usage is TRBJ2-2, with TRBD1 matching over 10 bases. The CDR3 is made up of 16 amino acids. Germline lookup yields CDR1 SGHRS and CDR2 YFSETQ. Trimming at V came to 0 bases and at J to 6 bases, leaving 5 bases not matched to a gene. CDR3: CASSLGQGAYAGELFF. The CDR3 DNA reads TGCGCCAGCAGCTTGGGACAGGGGGCCTACGCCGGGGAGCTGTTTTTT.

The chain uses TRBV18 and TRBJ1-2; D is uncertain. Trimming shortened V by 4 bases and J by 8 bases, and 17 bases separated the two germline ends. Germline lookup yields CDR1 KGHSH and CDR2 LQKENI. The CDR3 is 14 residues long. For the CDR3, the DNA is TGTGCCAGCTCACGTGAGCCGAAGGGAGGAGGCTACACCTTC. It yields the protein CASSREPKGGGYTF.

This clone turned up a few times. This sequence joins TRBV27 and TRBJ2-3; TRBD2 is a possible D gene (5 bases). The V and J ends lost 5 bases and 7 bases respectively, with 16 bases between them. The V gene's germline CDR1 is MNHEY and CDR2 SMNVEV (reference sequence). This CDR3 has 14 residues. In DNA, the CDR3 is TGTGCCAGCAGTCCAAGTACGACGGGGAATACGCAGTATTTT. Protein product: CASSPSTTGNTQYF.